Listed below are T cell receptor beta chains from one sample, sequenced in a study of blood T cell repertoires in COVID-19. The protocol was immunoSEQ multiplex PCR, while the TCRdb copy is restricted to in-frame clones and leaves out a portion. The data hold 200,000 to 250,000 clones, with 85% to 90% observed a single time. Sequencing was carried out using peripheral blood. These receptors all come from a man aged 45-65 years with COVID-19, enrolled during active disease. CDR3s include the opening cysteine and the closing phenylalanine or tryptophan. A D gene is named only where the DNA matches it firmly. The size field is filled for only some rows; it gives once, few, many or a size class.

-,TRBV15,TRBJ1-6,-,TGTGCCACCAGCAGAAACCGTCGGACAGCCCCATTCCCAACCCTCCACTTT,CATSRNRRTAPFPTLHF
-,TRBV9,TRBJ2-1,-,TGTGCCAGCAGCGTAGCTCCGGGAGACTACAATGAGCAGTTCTTC,CASSVAPGDYNEQFF
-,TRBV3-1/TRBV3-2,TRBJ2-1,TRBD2,TGTGCCAGCAGCCAAGATGGTCTAGCGGGGGGTCTAGACAATGAGCAGTTCTTC,CASSQDGLAGGLDNEQFF
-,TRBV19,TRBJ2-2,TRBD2,TGTGCCAGTAGTGGACTAGCGGGGTACACCGGGGAGCTGTTTTTT,CASSGLAGYTGELFF
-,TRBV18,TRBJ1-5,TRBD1,TGTGCCAGCTCACGGTCAGGGACAGATTTTTATAGCAATCAGCCCCAGCATTTT,CASSRSGTDFYSNQPQHF
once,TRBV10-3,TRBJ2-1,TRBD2,TGTGCCACCGGGACTAGCGGGGACAATGAGCAGTTCTTC,CATGTSGDNEQFF
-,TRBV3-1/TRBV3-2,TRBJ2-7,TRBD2,TGTGCCAGCAGCCAATGGGGCTCGGGCGGACTAGCGTTTTCGGAGCAGTACTTC,CASSQWGSGGLAFSEQYF
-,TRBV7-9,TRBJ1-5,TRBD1,TGTGCCAGCAGCACTTCTGACAGGGGCAATCAGCCCCAGCATTTT,CASSTSDRGNQPQHF
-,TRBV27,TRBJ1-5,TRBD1,TGTGCCAGCAGTTTAAGGGGGCCCTTCAATCAGCCCCAGCATTTT,CASSLRGPFNQPQHF
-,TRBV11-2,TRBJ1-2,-,TGTGCCAGCAGCTTAGTCTCCCGGCAGGGTGATGGCTACACCTTC,CASSLVSRQGDGYTF